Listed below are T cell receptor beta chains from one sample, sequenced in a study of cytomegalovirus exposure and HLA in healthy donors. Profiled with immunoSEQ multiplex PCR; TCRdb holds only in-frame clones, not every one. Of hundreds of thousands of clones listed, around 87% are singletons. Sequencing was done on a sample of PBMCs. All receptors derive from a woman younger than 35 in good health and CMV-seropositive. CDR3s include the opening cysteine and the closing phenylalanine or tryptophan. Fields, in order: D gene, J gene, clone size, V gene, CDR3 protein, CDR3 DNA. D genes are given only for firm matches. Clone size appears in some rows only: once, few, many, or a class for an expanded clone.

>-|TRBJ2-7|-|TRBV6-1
CASSEGRQIYEQYF
TGTGCCAGCAGTGAAGGGAGACAGATCTACGAGCAGTACTTC
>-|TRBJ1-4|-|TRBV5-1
CASSLDGFNEKLFF
TGCGCCAGCAGCTTGGACGGTTTTAATGAAAAACTGTTTTTT
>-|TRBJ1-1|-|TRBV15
CATSRAGAGNTEAFF
TGTGCCACCAGCAGAGCAGGGGCGGGGAACACTGAAGCTTTCTTT
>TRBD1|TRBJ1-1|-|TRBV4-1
CASSQGEGARPEAFF
TGCGCCAGCAGCCAAGGAGAGGGGGCGCGACCTGAAGCTTTCTTT
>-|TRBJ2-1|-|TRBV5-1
CASSLGGLPTDEQFF
TGCGCCAGCAGCTTGGGTGGACTCCCGACCGACGAGCAGTTCTTC
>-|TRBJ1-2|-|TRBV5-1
CASSFKENANYGYTF
TGCGCCAGCAGCTTCAAGGAGAATGCTAACTATGGCTACACCTTC
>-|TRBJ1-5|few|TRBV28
CASSLPDRTYSNQPQHF
TGTGCCAGCAGTCTGCCGGACAGAACCTATAGCAATCAGCCCCAGCATTTT
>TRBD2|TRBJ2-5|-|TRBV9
CASSVEAGVQETQYF
TGTGCCAGCAGCGTAGAGGCGGGAGTCCAGGAGACCCAGTACTTC
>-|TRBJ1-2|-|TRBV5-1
CASSLRGRRSSANYGYTF
TGCGCCAGCAGCTTGCGCGGGAGGCGATCAAGTGCTAACTATGGCTACACCTTC
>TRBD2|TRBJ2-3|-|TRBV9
CASSVDSLAGTTDTQYF
TGTGCCAGCAGCGTAGACTCGTTAGCGGGGACCACAGATACGCAGTATTTT
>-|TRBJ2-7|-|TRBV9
CASSLFGTSYEQYF
TGTGCCAGCAGCTTATTCGGGACATCCTACGAGCAGTACTTC
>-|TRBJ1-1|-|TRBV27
CASSRPVNTEAFF
TGTGCCAGCAGTCGTCCGGTGAACACTGAAGCTTTCTTT
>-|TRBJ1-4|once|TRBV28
CASSLPPRANEKLFF
TGTGCCAGCAGTTTACCGCCACGAGCTAATGAAAAACTGTTTTTT
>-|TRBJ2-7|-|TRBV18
CASSPPEGLGEQYF
TGTGCCAGCTCACCACCGGAGGGGCTGGGGGAGCAGTACTTC
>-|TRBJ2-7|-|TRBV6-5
CASSYDTGEQYF
TGTGCCAGCAGTTACGATACCGGCGAGCAGTACTTC